This TCR beta chain was sequenced during a study of shared clonotypes between healthy human individuals. CD8 cells regarded as naive lacked CD45RO, were positively chosen for CCR7, and omitted terminally differentiated effector memory CD45RA+ cells. Germline CDR1 MDHEN, CDR2 SYDVKM. V was trimmed by 6 bases and J by 5 bases, leaving 11 bases between them. The CDR3 runs to 12 residues. Sequenced by immunoSEQ multiplex PCR; TCRdb stores in-frame clones only, minus some. The sample shows millions of clones, 85% to 95% of them seen only once. V gene TRBV28 combines with J gene TRBJ2-7; possibly TRBD1 or TRBD2 for D (6 bases each). Sequencing was performed on naive CD8+ T cells from PBMCs. The sequence came from a man younger than 35 in good health. Some clones in this sample may be carry-over from other donors' samples. The CDR3 DNA follows: TGTGCCAGCAGCCGCGGGACAAACGAGCAGTACTTC. It encodes CASSRGTNEQYF. Drawing the rest from reference TRBV28 and TRBJ2-7, the complete variable domain is DVKVTQSSRYLVKRTGEKVFLECVQDMDHENMFWYRQDPGLGLRLIYFSYDVKMKEKGDIPEGYSVSREKKERFSLILESASTNQTSMYLCASSRGTNEQYFGPGTRLTVT.